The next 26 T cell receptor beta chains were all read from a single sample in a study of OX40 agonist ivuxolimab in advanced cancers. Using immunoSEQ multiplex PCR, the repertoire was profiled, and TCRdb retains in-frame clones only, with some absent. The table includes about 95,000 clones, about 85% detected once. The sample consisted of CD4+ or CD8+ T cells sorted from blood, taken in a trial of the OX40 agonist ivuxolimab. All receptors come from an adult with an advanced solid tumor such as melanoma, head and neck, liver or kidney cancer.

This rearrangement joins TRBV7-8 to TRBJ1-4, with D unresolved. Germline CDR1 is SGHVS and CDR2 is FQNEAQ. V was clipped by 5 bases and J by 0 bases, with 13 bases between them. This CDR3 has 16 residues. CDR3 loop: CASSQRRFTTNEKLFF. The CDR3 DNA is TGTGCCAGCAGCCAACGAAGATTTACAACTAATGAAAAACTGTTTTTT.

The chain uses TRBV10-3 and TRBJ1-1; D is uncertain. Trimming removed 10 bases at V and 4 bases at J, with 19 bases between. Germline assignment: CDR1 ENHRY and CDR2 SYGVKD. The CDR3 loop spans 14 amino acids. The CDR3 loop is CATTLGVRSTEAFF. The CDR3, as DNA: TGTGCCACCACACTTGGGGTTAGAAGCACTGAAGCTTTCTTT.

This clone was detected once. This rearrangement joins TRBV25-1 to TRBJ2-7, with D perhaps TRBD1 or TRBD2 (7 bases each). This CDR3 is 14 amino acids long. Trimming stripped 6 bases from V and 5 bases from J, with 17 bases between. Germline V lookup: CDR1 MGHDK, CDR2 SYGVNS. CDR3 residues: CASRNSGGGHEQYF. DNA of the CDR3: TGTGCCAGCAGAAATTCAGGGGGGGGGCACGAGCAGTACTTC.

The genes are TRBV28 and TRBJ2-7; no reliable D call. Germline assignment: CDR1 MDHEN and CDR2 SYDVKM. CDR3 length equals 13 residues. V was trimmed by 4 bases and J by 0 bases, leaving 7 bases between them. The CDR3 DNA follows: TGTGCCAGCAGTTACGACTTCTCCTACGAGCAGTACTTC. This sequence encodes CASSYDFSYEQYF.

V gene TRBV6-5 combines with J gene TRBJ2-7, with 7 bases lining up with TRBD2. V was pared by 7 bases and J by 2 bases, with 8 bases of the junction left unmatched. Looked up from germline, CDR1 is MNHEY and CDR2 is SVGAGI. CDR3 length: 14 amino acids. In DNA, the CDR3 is TGTGCCAGCACCCCTCGGGGACTACCCTACGAGCAGTACTTC. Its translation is CASTPRGLPYEQYF.

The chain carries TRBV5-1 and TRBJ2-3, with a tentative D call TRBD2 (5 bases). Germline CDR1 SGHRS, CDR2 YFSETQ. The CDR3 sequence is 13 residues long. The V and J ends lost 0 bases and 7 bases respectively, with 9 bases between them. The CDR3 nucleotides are TGCGCCAGCAGCTTGGGGCGACTAAATACGCAGTATTTT. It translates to CASSLGRLNTQYF.

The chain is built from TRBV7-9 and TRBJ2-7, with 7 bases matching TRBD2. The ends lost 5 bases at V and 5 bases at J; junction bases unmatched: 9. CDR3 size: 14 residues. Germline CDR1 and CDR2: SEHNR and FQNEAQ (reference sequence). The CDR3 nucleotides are TGTGCCAGCAGCCTTGGGGGGGTCGCCCACGAGCAGTACTTC. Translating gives CASSLGGVAHEQYF.

CDR3 bases: TGTGCCAGCAGGACTAGCGGGGGTGCTTACGAGCAGTACTTC. Residues: CASRTSGGAYEQYF. The chain recombines TRBV6-5 with TRBJ2-7; 12 bases are shared with TRBD2. Germline lookup yields CDR1 MNHEY and CDR2 SVGAGI. Unmatched junction bases numbered 4, after V lost 6 bases and J lost 4 bases. The CDR3 contains 14 residues.

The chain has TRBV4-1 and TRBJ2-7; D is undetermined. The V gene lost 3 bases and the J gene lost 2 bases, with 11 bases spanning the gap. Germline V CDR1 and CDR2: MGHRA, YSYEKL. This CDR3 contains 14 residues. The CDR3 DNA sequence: TGCGCCAGCAGCCACGCCGAAAACGCCTACGAGCAGTACTTC. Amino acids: CASSHAENAYEQYF.

The CDR3 DNA is TGTGCCACCAGCAGAGGACAGGGGGAAGAGACCCAGTACTTC. Its protein is CATSRGQGEETQYF. The V call is TRBV15, the J call TRBJ2-5; TRBD1 aligns across 9 bases. The CDR3 loop spans 14 amino acids. Losses at the gene ends were 1 base for V and 3 bases for J; bases not matched to a gene: 0. Germline V gives CDR1 LNHNV, CDR2 YYDKDF (reference sequence).

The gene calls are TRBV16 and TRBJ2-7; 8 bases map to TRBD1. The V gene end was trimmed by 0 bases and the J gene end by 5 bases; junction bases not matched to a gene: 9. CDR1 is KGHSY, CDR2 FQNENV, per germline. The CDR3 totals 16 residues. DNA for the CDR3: TGTGCCAGCAGCCAATCACGGGCAGGGGGCAGGAACGAGCAGTACTTC. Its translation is CASSQSRAGGRNEQYF.

The CDR3: CASSPRLGGTGELFF. The CDR3 nucleotides read TGTGCCAGCAGCCCCAGATTGGGGGGCACCGGGGAGCTGTTTTTT. The chain joins TRBV11-3 to TRBJ2-2; D perhaps matches TRBD2 (6 bases). V was pared by 5 bases and J by 4 bases, with 14 bases between. The germline CDR1 and CDR2 sequences are SGHNT and YENEEA. This CDR3 has 15 residues.

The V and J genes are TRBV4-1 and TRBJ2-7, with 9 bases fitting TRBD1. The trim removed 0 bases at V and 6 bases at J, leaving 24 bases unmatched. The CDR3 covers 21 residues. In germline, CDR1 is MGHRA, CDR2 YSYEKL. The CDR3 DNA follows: TGCGCCAGCAGCCAAGAATGGGGGCCGGGACAGGGAATTGACTCGCCCGGCGAGCAGTACTTC. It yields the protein CASSQEWGPGQGIDSPGEQYF.

CDR3 in amino acids: CASSSQGPYEQYF. CDR3 nucleotides: TGTGCCAGTAGTTCCCAGGGGCCCTACGAGCAGTACTTC. The chain carries TRBV19 and TRBJ2-7; D may be TRBD1 (6 bases). Germline-derived CDR1 and CDR2 are LNHDA and SQIVND (reference sequence). CDR3 length: 13 residues. V was pared by 5 bases and J by 2 bases, with 10 bases between.

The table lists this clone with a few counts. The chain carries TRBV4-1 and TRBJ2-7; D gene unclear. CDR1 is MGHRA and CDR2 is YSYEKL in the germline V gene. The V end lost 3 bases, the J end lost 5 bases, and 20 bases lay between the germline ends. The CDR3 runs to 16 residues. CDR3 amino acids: CASSHDYSLSEHEQYF. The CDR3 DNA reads TGCGCCAGCAGCCATGATTACAGCCTTTCGGAGCACGAGCAGTACTTC.

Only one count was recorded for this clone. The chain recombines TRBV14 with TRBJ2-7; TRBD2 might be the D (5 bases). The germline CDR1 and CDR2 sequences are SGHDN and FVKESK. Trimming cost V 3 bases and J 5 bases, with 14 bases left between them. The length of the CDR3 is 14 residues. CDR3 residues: CASSHRGFLHEQYF. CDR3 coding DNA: TGTGCCAGCAGCCATCGCGGGTTTCTCCACGAGCAGTACTTC. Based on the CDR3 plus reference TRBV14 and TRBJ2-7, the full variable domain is EAGVTQFPSHSVIEKGQTVTLRCDPISGHDNLYWYRRVMGKEIKFLLHFVKESKQDESGMPNNRFLAERTGGTYSTLKVQPAELEDSGVYFCASSHRGFLHEQYFGPGTRLTVT.

CDR3 nucleotides: TGTGCCAGCAGCGACCACGGCGGGGATTCCTACAATGAGCAGTTCTTC. Translated, it gives CASSDHGGDSYNEQFF. The rearrangement joins TRBV11-3 to TRBJ2-1, with D tentatively TRBD2 (6 bases). Germline V gene lookup returns CDR1 SGHNT and CDR2 YENEEA. Trimming removed 5 bases from V and 1 base from J, with 15 bases in between. The CDR3 totals 16 residues.

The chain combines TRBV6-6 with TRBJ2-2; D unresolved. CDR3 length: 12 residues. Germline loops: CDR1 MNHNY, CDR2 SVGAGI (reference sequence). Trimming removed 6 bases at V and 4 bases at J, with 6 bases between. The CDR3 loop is CASSLITGELFF. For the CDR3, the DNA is TGTGCCAGCAGCTTAATCACCGGGGAGCTGTTTTTT.

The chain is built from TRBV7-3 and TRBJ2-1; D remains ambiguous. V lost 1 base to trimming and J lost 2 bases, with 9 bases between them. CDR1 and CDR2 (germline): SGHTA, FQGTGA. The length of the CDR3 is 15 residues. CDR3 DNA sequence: TGTGCCAGCAGCTTAATGGGCTCCCCCTACAATGAGCAGTTCTTC. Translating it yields CASSLMGSPYNEQFF.

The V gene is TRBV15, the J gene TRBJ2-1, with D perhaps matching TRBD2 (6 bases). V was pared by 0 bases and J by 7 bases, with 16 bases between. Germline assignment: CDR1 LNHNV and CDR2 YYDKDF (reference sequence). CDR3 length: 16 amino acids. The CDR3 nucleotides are TGTGCCACCAGCAGAGATATCGAGGGAGGTTTAAATGAGCAGTTCTTC. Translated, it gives CATSRDIEGGLNEQFF.

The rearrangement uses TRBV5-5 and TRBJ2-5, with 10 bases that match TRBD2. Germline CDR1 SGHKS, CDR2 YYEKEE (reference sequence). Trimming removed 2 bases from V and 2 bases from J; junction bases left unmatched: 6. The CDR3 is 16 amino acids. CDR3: CASSLGLAEIQETQYF. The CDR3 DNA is TGTGCCAGCAGCTTAGGACTAGCGGAGATACAAGAGACCCAGTACTTC.

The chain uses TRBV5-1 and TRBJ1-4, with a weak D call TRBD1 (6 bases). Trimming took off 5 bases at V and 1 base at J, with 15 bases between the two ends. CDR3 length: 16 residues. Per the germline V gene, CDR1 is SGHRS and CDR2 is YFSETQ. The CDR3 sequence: CASSGGASETNEKLFF. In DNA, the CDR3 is TGCGCCAGCAGTGGGGGGGCCTCGGAAACTAATGAAAAACTGTTTTTT.

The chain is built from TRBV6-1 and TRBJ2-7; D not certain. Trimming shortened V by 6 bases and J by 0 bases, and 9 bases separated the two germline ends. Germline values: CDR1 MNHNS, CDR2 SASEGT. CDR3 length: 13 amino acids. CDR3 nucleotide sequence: TGTGCCAGCAGCCTAGACTTCTCCTACGAGCAGTACTTC. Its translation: CASSLDFSYEQYF.

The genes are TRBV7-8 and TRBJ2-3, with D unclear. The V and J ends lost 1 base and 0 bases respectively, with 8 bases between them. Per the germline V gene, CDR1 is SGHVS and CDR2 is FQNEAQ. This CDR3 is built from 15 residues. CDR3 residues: CASSLVAASTDTQYF. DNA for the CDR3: TGTGCCAGCAGCTTAGTCGCGGCTAGCACAGATACGCAGTATTTT.

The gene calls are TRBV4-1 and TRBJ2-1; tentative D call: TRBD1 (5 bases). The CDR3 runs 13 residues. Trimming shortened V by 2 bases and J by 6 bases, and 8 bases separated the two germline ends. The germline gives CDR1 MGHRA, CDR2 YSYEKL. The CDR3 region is CASSQIGVNEQFF. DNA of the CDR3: TGCGCCAGCAGCCAAATAGGGGTCAATGAGCAGTTCTTC.

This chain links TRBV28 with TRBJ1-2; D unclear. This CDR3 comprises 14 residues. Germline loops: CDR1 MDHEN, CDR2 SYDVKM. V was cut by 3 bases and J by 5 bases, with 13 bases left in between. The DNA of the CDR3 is TGTGCCAGCAGTTTGAACCCCTTCCCATATGGCTACACCTTC. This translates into CASSLNPFPYGYTF.